This is a list of T cell receptor beta chains from one sample in a study of cytomegalovirus exposure and HLA in healthy donors. This table comes from immunoSEQ multiplex PCR, and its TCRdb copy is limited to in-frame clones, with some not included. The data show 150,000 or so clones, 85% to 90% seen once. The sequencing input was PBMCs. These receptors came from a human donor in good health. CDR3s include the opening cysteine and the closing phenylalanine or tryptophan. Fields, in order: V gene, clone size, J gene, D gene, CDR3 protein, CDR3 DNA. D genes are given only for firm matches. The size field is filled for only some rows; it gives once, few, many or a size class.

TRBV19,-,TRBJ1-4,-,CASSISAGATNEKLFF,TGTGCCAGTAGTATATCTGCGGGGGCAACTAATGAAAAACTGTTTTTT
TRBV14,once,TRBJ2-1,TRBD2,CASSRTSGRLYFYNEQFF,TGTGCCAGCAGCCGGACTAGCGGGAGGCTCTACTTTTACAATGAGCAGTTCTTC
TRBV11-2,-,TRBJ1-2,-,CASSLDRWSYGYTF,TGTGCCAGCAGCCTGGACAGATGGAGCTATGGCTACACCTTC
TRBV6-5,-,TRBJ1-2,TRBD1,CASSYLGTANYGYTF,TGTGCCAGCAGTTATCTCGGGACAGCAAACTATGGCTACACCTTC
TRBV19,-,TRBJ2-3,TRBD1,CASRDRGSTDTQYF,TGTGCCAGTAGGGACAGGGGTTCCACAGATACGCAGTATTTT
TRBV27,-,TRBJ1-5,TRBD1,CAAGGSNQPQHF,TGTGCCGCAGGGGGGAGCAATCAGCCCCAGCATTTT
TRBV27,-,TRBJ2-1,TRBD2,CASSLLGGGPLDEQFF,TGTGCCAGCAGTTTATTGGGGGGAGGGCCTTTAGATGAGCAGTTCTTC
TRBV19,-,TRBJ1-1,TRBD1,CATLGTVEAFF,TGTGCCACCCTAGGGACAGTTGAAGCTTTCTTT
TRBV9,-,TRBJ2-5,TRBD1,CASSPWTGQETQYF,TGTGCCAGCAGCCCCTGGACAGGGCAAGAGACCCAGTACTTC
TRBV7-8,once,TRBJ1-4,-,CASSLGWRGEEKLFF,TGTGCCAGCAGCTTAGGTTGGAGGGGTGAAGAAAAACTGTTTTTT
TRBV4-1,-,TRBJ1-4,-,CASSQVMSEKLFF,TGCGCCAGCAGCCAAGTAATGAGTGAAAAACTGTTTTTT
TRBV7-9,-,TRBJ1-1,TRBD1,CASSLGDRGFTEAFF,TGTGCCAGCAGCTTAGGGGACAGGGGTTTTACTGAAGCTTTCTTT
TRBV7-8,-,TRBJ2-1,TRBD2,CASSSVGLAGDNEQFF,TGTGCCAGCAGCTCCGTTGGACTAGCGGGAGACAATGAGCAGTTCTTC
TRBV12-5,-,TRBJ2-6,-,CASALSGANVLTF,TGTGCTAGTGCCCTCTCTGGGGCCAACGTCCTGACTTTC
TRBV7-9,-,TRBJ2-1,-,CASSRAMVAVENNEQFF,TGTGCCAGCAGCCGTGCGATGGTAGCGGTGGAAAACAATGAGCAGTTCTTC
TRBV7-2,-,TRBJ1-6,TRBD1,CASSLETGTSPLHF,TGTGCCAGCAGCTTAGAGACAGGGACTTCACCCCTCCACTTT
TRBV5-4,-,TRBJ2-7,-,CASSLAGVQYF,TGTGCCAGCAGCTTGGCCGGGGTGCAGTACTTC
TRBV30,-,TRBJ1-1,-,CAWSPDTQAFF,TGTGCCTGGAGTCCAGATACCCAAGCTTTCTTT
TRBV15,once,TRBJ1-2,-,CATSRDGGVSNYGYTF,TGTGCCACCAGCAGAGATGGAGGGGTTTCTAACTATGGCTACACCTTC
TRBV14,-,TRBJ1-4,-,CASSQDRNEKLFF,TGTGCCAGCAGCCAAGATAGAAATGAAAAACTGTTTTTT
TRBV4-1,-,TRBJ1-5,-,CASSQIGGGSNQPQHF,TGCGCCAGCAGCCAAATAGGGGGGGGTAGCAATCAGCCCCAGCATTTT
TRBV5-5,-,TRBJ2-2,TRBD1,CASSLTGGYPGELFF,TGTGCCAGCAGCTTGACAGGGGGCTACCCCGGGGAGCTGTTTTTT
TRBV6-1,-,TRBJ2-1,TRBD2,CASHPRGGYNEQFF,TGTGCCTCCCACCCCCGGGGGGGTTACAATGAGCAGTTCTTC
TRBV2,-,TRBJ1-1,-,CASSRGANTEAFF,TGTGCCAGCAGTCGGGGGGCGAACACTGAAGCTTTCTTT
TRBV5-1,-,TRBJ1-1,TRBD1,CASSLDLQGDILHRNTEAFF,TGCGCCAGCAGCTTGGACTTACAGGGGGATATCCTTCATAGGAACACTGAAGCTTTCTTT